This TCR beta chain stems from a study of shared clonotypes between healthy human individuals. This clone appeared once. Its antigen is undetermined. Other DNA sequences in this sample translate to the same CDR3. This table comes from immunoSEQ multiplex PCR, and its TCRdb copy is limited to in-frame clones, with some not included. The repertoire includes about 580,000 clones, about 98% of them detected once, and less than 0.35% sits in the top ten. Study results and limitations: Shared across a handful of donors were around 5% of the naive CD4 clonotypes. Measured sharing among donors was expected to vary with sequencing depth.

Naive CD8 cells were CD45RO-negative, positively selected for CCR7, excluding terminally differentiated effector memory CD45RA+ cells. The donors, healthy adults who were HIV-negative, had experienced no recent acute infections or vaccinations. The V gene's germline CDR1 is MNHEY and CDR2 SVGAGI. Trimming pared 0 bases from V and 0 bases from J, leaving 10 bases between. CDR3 length: 16 residues. The sequence was collected from a man aged 25 to 40 in good health. The chain couples TRBV6-5 to TRBJ2-3; D is perhaps TRBD2 (6 bases). The sequenced material came from naive CD8+ T cells sorted from blood. The CDR3 sequence: CASSYSGGTSTDTQYF. CDR3 DNA: TGTGCCAGCAGTTACTCCGGAGGGACTAGCACAGATACGCAGTATTTT.